This entry is about one T cell receptor (beta chain). Its antigen is undetermined. The data are from a study of regulatory T cells in long-lasting Graves disease. Study details: The study enrolled newly diagnosed Graves' patients on antithyroid drugs under 3 months. Broader study findings: Persistent disease preferred TRBV28, TRBJ1-2 and TRBJ2-5; new disease, TRBV20-1 and TRBJ2-1.

The time point: newly diagnosed GD, antithyroid drugs for less than 3 months. RNA extracted from PBMCs served as the sequencing template. The V end lost 2 bases, the J end lost 4 bases, and 15 bases lay between the germline ends. The CDR3 sequence is 16 residues long. Germline CDR1 is KGHSH and CDR2 is LQKENI. The TCR beta library used iRepertoire HTBI primers with Arm-PCR amplification of CDR3. TCRdb passed the multiplex PCR reads through MiXCR, listing each CDR3 protein once. The sample includes 530,000 or so distinct CDR3 sequences, 16% of them seen just once. Another study also made use of these data, one on T cells in Graves' hyperthyroidism and ophthalmopathy. That work contributes: The HTBI primer set was used in a first-round RT-PCR of the TCR CDR3.

This sequence originates from a man aged 18 to 30 with Graves disease. The starting material was peripheral blood mononuclear cells (PBMCs), obtained at new diagnosis, from a patient treated with antithyroid drugs. The chain links TRBV18 to TRBJ2-1; D call uncertain. DNA for the CDR3: TGTGCCAGCTCACCATCGACCGTAAGAGTTTACAATGAGCAGTTCTTC. This encodes CASSPSTVRVYNEQFF.